This note documents a single T cell receptor (beta chain) sequence. Generated by immunoSEQ multiplex PCR, the TCRdb table keeps only in-frame clones and is missing some. Found here are tens of thousands of clones, about 91% of them singletons; the top ten hold approximately 1.5%. The sample originates from a study of T cell changes during pregnancy in multiple sclerosis. The CDR3 consists of 13 residues. Germline CDR1 reads MNHEY; CDR2 reads SMNVEV (reference sequence). V lost 5 bases and J lost 2, with 10 bases in between. The origin of this receptor is a female donor with multiple sclerosis, enrolled in a pregnancy study. The J gene is TRBJ2-7, the V gene TRBV27, with a possible D match to TRBD2 (6 bases). The sample was peripheral blood, taken before pregnancy. This CDR3 is CASSVSSAYEQYF. The CDR3, as DNA: TGTGCCAGCAGTGTCTCTAGCGCCTACGAGCAGTACTTC.